A single sample gave rise to the 16 T cell receptor beta chains below, sequenced in a study of blood T cell repertoires in COVID-19. The repertoire was sequenced with immunoSEQ multiplex PCR; TCRdb's copy has only in-frame clones and lacks some. The sample includes roughly 410,000 clones, approximately 90% of them seen just once. Specimen: peripheral blood. Receptors originate from a woman in her forties with COVID-19, enrolled during active disease.

The chain employs TRBV19 and TRBJ1-2; TRBD1 might be the D (6 bases). V was clipped by 3 bases and J by 8 bases, with 10 bases between them. The CDR3 spans 12 residues. Germline V gene data show CDR1 as LNHDA and CDR2 as SQIVND (reference sequence). The CDR3 region has the DNA TGTGCCAGTAGTATGGCGGGGGCCGGCTACACCTTC. Its protein is CASSMAGAGYTF.

V usage is TRBV11-2 and J usage is TRBJ2-7; the D gene is possibly TRBD2 (6 bases). The ends were cut back, 3 bases at V and 1 base at J, with 16 bases in the middle. Germline CDR1 is SGHAT and CDR2 is FQNNGV. The CDR3 is 16 amino acids. The CDR3, as DNA: TGTGCCAGCAGCTTGATAACCGGGACTCCGTCCTACGAGCAGTACTTC. This encodes CASSLITGTPSYEQYF. The full variable domain, its missing parts supplied by reference TRBV11-2 and TRBJ2-7, is EAGVAQSPRYKIIEKRQSVAFWCNPISGHATLYWYQQILGQGPKLLIQFQNNGVVDDSQLPKDRFSAERLKGVDSTLKIQPAKLEDSAVYLCASSLITGTPSYEQYFGPGTRLTVT.

This chain uses TRBV18 with TRBJ1-1, with D perhaps TRBD1 (5 bases). Germline V lookup: CDR1 KGHSH, CDR2 LQKENI. V shed 6 bases and J shed 1 base, with 21 bases lying between them. The CDR3 runs to 17 residues. CDR3 sequence: CASSPFKGPQANTEAFF. CDR3 in DNA: TGTGCCAGCTCTCCCTTTAAGGGGCCCCAGGCGAACACTGAAGCTTTCTTT.

The gene calls are TRBV7-9 and TRBJ2-4, with 7 bases lining up with TRBD1. Germline CDR1 SEHNR, CDR2 FQNEAQ (reference sequence). Germline trimming cut 5 bases from V and 0 bases from J; bases unmatched to any gene: 4. The CDR3 has 15 amino acids. The CDR3 bases are TGTGCCAGCAGCCGACAGGGTTTAGCCAAAAACATTCAGTACTTC. It yields the protein CASSRQGLAKNIQYF.

This chain links TRBV24-1 with TRBJ1-5, with 8 nucleotides matching TRBD1. V shed 3 bases and J 1 base; nucleotides not matched to a gene: 7. This CDR3 region has 17 residues. The V gene's germline CDR1 is KGHDR and CDR2 SFDVKD. DNA of the CDR3: TGTGCCACCAGTGATCCCGGGGACAGGTCAAGCAATCAGCCCCAGCATTTT. This sequence encodes CATSDPGDRSSNQPQHF.

This chain links TRBV3-1 (or the pseudogene TRBV3-2) with TRBJ2-3; the match to TRBD2 covers 9 bases. CDR1 and CDR2 from the germline V gene are LGHDT and YNNKEL (reference sequence). Trimming removed 0 bases from V and 4 bases from J; junction bases left unmatched: 8. The CDR3 spans 17 residues. Here the CDR3 DNA reads TGTGCCAGCAGCCAAGACATACGCGGGGGGGCAGCAGATACGCAGTATTTT. Its translation is CASSQDIRGGAADTQYF.

V is TRBV5-5 and J is TRBJ2-6; D ambiguous. The CDR3 length is 15 residues. In germline, CDR1 is SGHKS, CDR2 YYEKEE (reference sequence). Trimming removed 2 bases from V and 0 bases from J, with 6 bases in between. CDR3 in amino acids: CASSLLTSGANVLTF. CDR3 DNA sequence: TGTGCCAGCAGCTTACTCACCTCTGGGGCCAACGTCCTGACTTTC. Combining the CDR3 with reference TRBV5-5 and TRBJ2-6 gives the whole variable domain DAGVTQSPTHLIKTRGQQVTLRCSPISGHKSVSWYQQVLGQGPQFIFQYYEKEERGRGNFPDRFSARQFPNYSSELNVNALLLGDSALYLCASSLLTSGANVLTFGAGSRLTVL.

This sequence joins TRBV14 and TRBJ2-5; D ambiguous. CDR3 size: 15 residues. Germline-derived CDR1 and CDR2 are SGHDN and FVKESK. V was clipped by 0 bases and J by 1 base, with 9 bases between them. The CDR3 here is CASSQDRRFQETQYF. CDR3 bases: TGTGCCAGCAGCCAAGATCGCCGGTTCCAAGAGACCCAGTACTTC.

This chain uses TRBV7-2 with TRBJ2-1; 9 positions agree with TRBD1. With V trimmed by 1 base and J by 4 bases, 2 bases remained unmatched. This CDR3 spans 15 amino acids. Germline V CDR1 and CDR2: SGHTA, FQGNSA. The CDR3 nucleotides are TGTGCCAGCAGCTTAGGACAGGGGGGTTACAATGAGCAGTTCTTC. Its translation is CASSLGQGGYNEQFF.

This clone was recorded once. This chain connects TRBV28 to TRBJ1-5; D is unclear. Germline V gives CDR1 MDHEN, CDR2 SYDVKM. This CDR3 is 14 amino acids long. V lost 3 bases and J 6 bases, leaving 12 bases between the germline ends. CDR3 coding DNA: TGTGCCAGCAGTTTGCAAGGGAGGATTCAGCCCCAGCATTTT. Protein sequence: CASSLQGRIQPQHF.

The genes are TRBV19 and TRBJ1-1, with 7 positions matching TRBD1. CDR1 and CDR2 from the germline V gene are LNHDA and SQIVND (reference sequence). The ends lost 10 bases at V and 0 bases at J; junction bases unmatched: 5. This CDR3 is built from 13 residues. The CDR3 DNA follows: TGTGCCACAAGGGGGCACTTGAACACTGAAGCTTTCTTT. Protein sequence: CATRGHLNTEAFF. Filled out from reference TRBV19 and TRBJ1-1, the complete variable domain reads DGGITQSPKYLFRKEGQNVTLSCEQNLNHDAMYWYRQDPGQGLRLIYYSQIVNDFQKGDIAEGYSVSREKKESFPLTVTSAQKNPTAFYLCATRGHLNTEAFFGQGTRLTVV.

The rearrangement uses TRBV7-2 and TRBJ1-2; D is unresolved. CDR1 SGHTA and CDR2 FQGNSA come from the germline V gene. The CDR3 contains 13 residues. Trimming left V 5 bases short and J 2 bases short, with 9 bases between. The CDR3 DNA reads TGTGCCAGCAGCCTGGGCGAAAACTATGGCTACACCTTC. This gives the protein CASSLGENYGYTF.

This chain links TRBV21-1 with TRBJ1-3; the tabulated D call, TRBD1, remains unverified against the DNA. TRBV21-1 is tagged as a pseudogene. CDR3 length: 17 amino acids. In DNA, the CDR3 is TGTGCCAGCAGCAGTAATTCCCGGGACAGGGGTAGAAACACCATATATTTT. This sequence encodes CASSSNSRDRGRNTIYF.

The rearrangement joins TRBV7-3 to TRBJ1-3; 7 bases map to TRBD1. Germline loops: CDR1 SGHTA, CDR2 FQGTGA. V lost 8 bases to trimming and J lost 1 base; unmatched junction nucleotides: 11. The CDR3 length is 16 residues. CDR3: CASHRDRGASGNTIYF. In nucleotides, the CDR3 is TGTGCCAGCCACCGGGACAGAGGTGCTTCTGGAAACACCATATATTTT.

The chain links TRBV30 to TRBJ1-1, with no clear D. The CDR3 spans 14 residues. Germline V lookup: CDR1 GTSNPN, CDR2 SVGIG (reference sequence). Trimming cost V 2 bases and J 3 bases, with 13 bases left between them. The CDR3 DNA follows: TGTGCCTGGAGTAATTTCATCCGGGACACTGAAGCTTTCTTT. The encoded protein is CAWSNFIRDTEAFF. Using reference TRBV30 and TRBJ1-1 for the parts outside the CDR3, the full variable domain is SQTIHQWPATLVQPVGSPLSLECTVEGTSNPNLYWYRQAAGRGLQLLFYSVGIGQISSEVPQNLSASRPQDRQFILSSKKLLLSDSGFYLCAWSNFIRDTEAFFGQGTRLTVV.

Concerning this clone: Different DNA sequences within this sample yield the same CDR3. This chain uses TRBV9 with TRBJ2-7, with 12 bases aligning to TRBD2. The CDR3 spans 14 residues. Germline V gives CDR1 SGDLS, CDR2 YYNGEE. V was pared by 3 bases and J by 4 bases, with 2 bases of the junction left unmatched. The CDR3 is CASSALAGGYEQYF. The CDR3 DNA reads as TGTGCCAGCAGCGCACTAGCGGGGGGATACGAGCAGTACTTC.